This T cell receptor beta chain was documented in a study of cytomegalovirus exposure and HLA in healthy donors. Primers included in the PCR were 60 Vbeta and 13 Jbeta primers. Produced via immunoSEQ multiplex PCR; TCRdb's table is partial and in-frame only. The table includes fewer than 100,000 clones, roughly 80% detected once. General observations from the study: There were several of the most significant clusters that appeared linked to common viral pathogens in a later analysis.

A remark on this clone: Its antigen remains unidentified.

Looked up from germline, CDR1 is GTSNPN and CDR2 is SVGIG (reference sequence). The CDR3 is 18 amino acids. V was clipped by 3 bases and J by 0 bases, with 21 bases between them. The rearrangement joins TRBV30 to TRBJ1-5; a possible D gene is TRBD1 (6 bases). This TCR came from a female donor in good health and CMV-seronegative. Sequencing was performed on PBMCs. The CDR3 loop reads CAWRGKGGPPYSNQPQHF. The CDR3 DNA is TGTGCCTGGAGGGGGAAGGGGGGGCCTCCTTATAGCAATCAGCCCCAGCATTTT. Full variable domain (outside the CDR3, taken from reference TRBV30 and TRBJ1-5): SQTIHQWPATLVQPVGSPLSLECTVEGTSNPNLYWYRQAAGRGLQLLFYSVGIGQISSEVPQNLSASRPQDRQFILSSKKLLLSDSGFYLCAWRGKGGPPYSNQPQHFGDGTRLSIL.